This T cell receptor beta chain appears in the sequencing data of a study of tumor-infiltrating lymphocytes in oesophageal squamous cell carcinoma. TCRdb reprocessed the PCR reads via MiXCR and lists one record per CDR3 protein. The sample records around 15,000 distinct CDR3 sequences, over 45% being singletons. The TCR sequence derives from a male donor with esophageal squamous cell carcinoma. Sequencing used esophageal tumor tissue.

The DNA for the CDR3 is TGTGCCATCAGTGAGTCTCGACTAGCGGGAGGAACAGATACGCAGTATTTT. It codes for CAISESRLAGGTDTQYF. The chain is built from TRBV10-3 and TRBJ2-3; 13 bases line up with TRBD2. The length of the CDR3 is 17 residues. The junction had 3 bases not matched to a gene; V was cut back by 0 bases and J by 3 bases. Germline CDR1 is ENHRY and CDR2 is SYGVKD.